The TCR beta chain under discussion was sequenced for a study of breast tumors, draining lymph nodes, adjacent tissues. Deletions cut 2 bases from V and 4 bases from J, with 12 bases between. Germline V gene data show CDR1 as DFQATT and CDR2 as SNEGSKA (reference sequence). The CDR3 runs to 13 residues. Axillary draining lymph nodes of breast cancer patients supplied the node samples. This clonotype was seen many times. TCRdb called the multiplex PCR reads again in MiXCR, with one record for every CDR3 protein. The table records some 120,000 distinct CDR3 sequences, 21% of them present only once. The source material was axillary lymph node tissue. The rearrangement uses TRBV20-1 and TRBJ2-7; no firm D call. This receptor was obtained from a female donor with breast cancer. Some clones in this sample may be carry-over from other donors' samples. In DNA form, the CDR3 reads TGCAGTGCTAGAAACCCTCGGGTGTACGAGCAGTACTTC. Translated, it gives CSARNPRVYEQYF.